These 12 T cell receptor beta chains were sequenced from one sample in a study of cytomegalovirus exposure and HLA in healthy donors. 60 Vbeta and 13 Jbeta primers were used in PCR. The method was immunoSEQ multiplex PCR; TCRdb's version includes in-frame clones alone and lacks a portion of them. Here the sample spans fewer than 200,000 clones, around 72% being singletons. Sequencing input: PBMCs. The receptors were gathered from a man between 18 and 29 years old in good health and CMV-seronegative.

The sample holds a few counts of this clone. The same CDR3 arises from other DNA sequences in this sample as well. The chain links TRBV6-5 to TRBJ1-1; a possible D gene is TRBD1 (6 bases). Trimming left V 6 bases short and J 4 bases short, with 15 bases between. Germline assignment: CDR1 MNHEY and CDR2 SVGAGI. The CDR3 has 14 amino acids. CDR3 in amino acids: CASSPQGFITEAFF. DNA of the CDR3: TGTGCCAGCAGCCCACAGGGATTCATCACTGAAGCTTTCTTT.

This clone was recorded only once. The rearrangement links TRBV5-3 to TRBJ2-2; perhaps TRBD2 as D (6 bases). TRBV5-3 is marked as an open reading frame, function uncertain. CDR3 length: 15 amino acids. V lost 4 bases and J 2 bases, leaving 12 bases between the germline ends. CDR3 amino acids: CARSPARENTGELFF. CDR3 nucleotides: TGTGCCAGAAGCCCGGCGCGGGAAAACACCGGGGAGCTGTTTTTT.

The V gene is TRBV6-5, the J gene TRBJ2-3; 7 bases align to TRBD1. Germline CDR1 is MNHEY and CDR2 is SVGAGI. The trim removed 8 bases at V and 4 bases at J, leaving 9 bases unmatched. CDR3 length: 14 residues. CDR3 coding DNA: TGTGCCAGCCGCAGGGGGAATAACGCAGATACGCAGTATTTT. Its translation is CASRRGNNADTQYF.

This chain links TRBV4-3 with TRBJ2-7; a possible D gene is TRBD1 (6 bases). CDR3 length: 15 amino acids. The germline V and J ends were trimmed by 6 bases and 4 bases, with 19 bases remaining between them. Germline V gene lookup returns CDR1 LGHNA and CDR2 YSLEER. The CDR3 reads CASSQIAGATYEQYF. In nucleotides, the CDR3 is TGCGCCAGCAGTCAAATAGCAGGGGCGACATACGAGCAGTACTTC.

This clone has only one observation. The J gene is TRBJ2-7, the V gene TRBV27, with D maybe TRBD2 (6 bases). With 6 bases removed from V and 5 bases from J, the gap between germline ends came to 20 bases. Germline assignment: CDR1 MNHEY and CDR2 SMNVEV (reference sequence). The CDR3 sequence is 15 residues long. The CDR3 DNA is TGTGCCAGCAGACCTTTTACCGGGGGTTACAACGAGCAGTACTTC. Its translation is CASRPFTGGYNEQYF.

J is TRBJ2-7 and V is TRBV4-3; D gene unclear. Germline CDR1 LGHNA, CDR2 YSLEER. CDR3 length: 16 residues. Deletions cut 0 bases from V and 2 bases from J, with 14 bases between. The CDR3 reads CASSQDQGGRAYEQYF. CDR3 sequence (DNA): TGCGCCAGCAGCCAAGATCAAGGCGGTAGAGCCTACGAGCAGTACTTC.

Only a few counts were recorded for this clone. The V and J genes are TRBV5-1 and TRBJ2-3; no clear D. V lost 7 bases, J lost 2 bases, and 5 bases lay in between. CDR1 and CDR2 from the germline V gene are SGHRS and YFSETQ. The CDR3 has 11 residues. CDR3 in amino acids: CASADTDTQYF. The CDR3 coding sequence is TGCGCCAGCGCAGACACAGATACGCAGTATTTT.

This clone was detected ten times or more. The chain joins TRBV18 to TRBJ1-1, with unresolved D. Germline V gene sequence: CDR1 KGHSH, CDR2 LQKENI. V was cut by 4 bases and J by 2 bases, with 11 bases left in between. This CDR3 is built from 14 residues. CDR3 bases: TGTGCCAGCTCACTATCTCAGGAAAACACTGAAGCTTTCTTT. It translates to CASSLSQENTEAFF.

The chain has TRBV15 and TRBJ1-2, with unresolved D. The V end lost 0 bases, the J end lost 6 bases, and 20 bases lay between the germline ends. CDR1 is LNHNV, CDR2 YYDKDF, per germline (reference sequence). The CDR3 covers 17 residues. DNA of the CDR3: TGTGCCACCAGCAGAGATCGGGCGGGGTCTAGGTCCGATGGCTACACCTTC. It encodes CATSRDRAGSRSDGYTF.

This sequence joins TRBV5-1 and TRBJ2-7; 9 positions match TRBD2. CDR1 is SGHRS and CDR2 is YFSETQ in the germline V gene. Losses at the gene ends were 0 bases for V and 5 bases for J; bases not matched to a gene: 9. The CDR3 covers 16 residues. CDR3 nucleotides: TGCGCCAGCAGCTTGGGTAATCTAGCGGGACTCGACGAGCAGTACTTC. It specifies CASSLGNLAGLDEQYF.

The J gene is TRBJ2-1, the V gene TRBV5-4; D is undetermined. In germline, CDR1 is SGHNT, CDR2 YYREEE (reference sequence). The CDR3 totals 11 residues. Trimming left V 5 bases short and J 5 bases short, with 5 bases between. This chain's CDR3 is CASSFDNEQFF. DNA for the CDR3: TGTGCCAGCAGTTTCGACAATGAGCAGTTCTTC.

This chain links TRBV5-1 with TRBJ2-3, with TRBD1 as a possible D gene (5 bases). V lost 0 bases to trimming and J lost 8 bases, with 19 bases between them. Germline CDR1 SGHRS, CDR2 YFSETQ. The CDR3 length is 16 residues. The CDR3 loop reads CASSLEAGIRWGTQYF. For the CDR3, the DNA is TGCGCCAGCAGCTTGGAGGCAGGGATCCGGTGGGGTACGCAGTATTTT.